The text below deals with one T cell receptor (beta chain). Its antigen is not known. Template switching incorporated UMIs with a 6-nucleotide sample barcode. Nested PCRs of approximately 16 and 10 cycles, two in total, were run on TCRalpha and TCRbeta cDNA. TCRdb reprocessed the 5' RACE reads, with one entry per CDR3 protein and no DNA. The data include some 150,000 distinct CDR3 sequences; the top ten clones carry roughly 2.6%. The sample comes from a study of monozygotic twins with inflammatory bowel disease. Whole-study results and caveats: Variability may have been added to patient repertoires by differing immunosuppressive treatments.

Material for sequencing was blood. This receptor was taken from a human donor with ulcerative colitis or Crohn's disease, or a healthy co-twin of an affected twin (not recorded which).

CDR3 protein: CASARDFSYEQYF. The rearrangement links TRBV12-3 or TRBV12-4 to TRBJ2-7; the TCRdb call, TRBD1, lacks DNA for checking. The CDR3 extends over 13 amino acids.